This note documents a single T cell receptor (beta chain) sequence. This clonotype appeared a few times. Which antigen it targets is not known. Base qualities are not provided; no much larger clone lies one nucleotide away. The sample's time point, from its label and the paper: pre-sensitization, week 0. The treatment or condition label of this sample denotes: therapeutic diphenylcyclopropenone sensitization with weekly scalp DPC. Blood at each patch-test visit was drawn before the patch test was applied. Patients were eligible if aged 18 to 70, diagnosed with alopecia and judged suitable for DPC therapy, and pregnant patients were excluded. Total RNA was extracted from unfractionated whole blood that had been collected in Tempus Blood RNA tubes. This record comes from a study of human T cells and chemical hapten exposure (dated by TCRdb to the early 2020s). Concerning the study at large: For sensitization, 2% DPC in acetone was applied to a roughly 2 cm by roughly 2 cm area of upper inner arm skin. Throughout the roughly 23-week study period, patients were also given weekly therapeutic DPC doses on the scalp. Patch testing on the upper back used Finn chambers containing 0.01% DPC, with scoring done after 6 days according to International Contact Dermatitis Research Group standards. Alopecia areata with under or over 50% scalp involvement, alopecia totalis and alopecia universalis were represented in the patient cohort, which was mostly female. Libraries were pooled for sequencing, and per-sample TCR yields varied mainly because of small differences in library volumes within the pool. In alopecia patients, the study followed how the peripheral blood TCR repertoire changed in vivo over primary and secondary sensitization to diphenylcyclopropenone (DPC), a hapten. Blood was sampled from patients pre-sensitization (week 0) and at 2, 6 and about 24 weeks after DPC sensitization. About 30 alopecia patients provided blood for TCR sequencing at one to four time points (pre-sensitization, 2, 6 and 24 weeks).

Results the study describes overall, beyond this receptor: Because all patients had alopecia, a presumed autoimmune disease, the immune response of the patients might differ from that of healthy individuals. A positive correlation was found between the number of PT1 expanded TCRs and patch test score, with significance reached at thresholds 8, 16 and 32 but not 4. DPC sensitization did not change the number of TCRs with a frequency above 1 in 1000, and there was no evidence of changes in global repertoire structure. After repeated subsampling, changes were observed in the strength of the expansion versus patch-test correlation and in the threshold at which the correlation became significant. Expanded TCRs formed significantly more large CDR3 similarity clusters than pre-sensitization or healthy control sets, consistent with antigen-driven responses.

Trimming takes 1 base from V and 3 bases from J, and the germline ends sit 9 bases apart. The CDR3, cysteine through phenylalanine, is 13 amino acids long. Only the CDR3 DNA is retained, 39 bases long and in frame from the first base. CDR1 and CDR2 were assigned from the germline V gene as SQVTM and ANQGSEA. Library prep was done by RACE. Sequencer: NextSeq 500. Library preparation attached unique molecular identifiers to individual cDNA molecules for quantitative, reproducible TCR counting. Both TCR alpha and TCR beta chains were sequenced from each blood RNA sample. Under the source paper's analysis protocol: A median of approximately 100,000 TCRs per sample was observed, with a range of 23,224 to 690,600. V, J and CDR3 annotation of the TCR reads was performed with the Decombinator software suite. For PS versus PT1 abundance plots, all samples were subsampled to the same number of TCRs (28,000). TCRs were defined as expanded if absent before sensitization and observed at least eight times at the 2-week time point. TCRdb cleaned the public reads at Q25 with fastp, built clones with MiXCR and kept in-frame beta chains. Identical CDR3 protein sequences are pooled into one entry, listed with their most common genes and DNA. These V and J calls derive from TCRdb rather than the authors' analysis. In this sample the table shows under 300,000 distinct CDR3 sequences, approximately 7.5% of which occur a single time. The top ten hold approximately 1.2% of the sample.

This sequence was found in a young man with alopecia areata. Some clones in this sample may be carry-over from other donors' samples. This specimen was whole blood, taken in connection with sensitization to the hapten diphenylcyclopropenone (DPC). Here the chain combines TRBV29-1 and TRBJ2-5; the D segment could be TRBD2, given 6 matching bases. Read as DNA, the sequence is TGCAGCGTTGAAGTAGTAGCGGAAGAGACCCAGTACTTC. Its protein is CSVEVVAEETQYF.